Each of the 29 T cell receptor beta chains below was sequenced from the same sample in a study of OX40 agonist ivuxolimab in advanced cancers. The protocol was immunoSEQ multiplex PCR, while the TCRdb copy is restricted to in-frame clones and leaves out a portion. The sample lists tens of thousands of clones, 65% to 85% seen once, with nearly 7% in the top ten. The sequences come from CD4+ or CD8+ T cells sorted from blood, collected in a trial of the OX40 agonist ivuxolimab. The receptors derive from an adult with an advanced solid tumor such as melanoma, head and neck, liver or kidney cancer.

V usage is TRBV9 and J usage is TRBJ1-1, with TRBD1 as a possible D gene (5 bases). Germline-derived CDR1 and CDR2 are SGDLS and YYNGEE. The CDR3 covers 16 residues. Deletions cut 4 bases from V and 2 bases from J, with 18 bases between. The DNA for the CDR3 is TGTGCCAGCAGCCTGGGACCGGGATCCACAAACACTGAAGCTTTCTTT. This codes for CASSLGPGSTNTEAFF.

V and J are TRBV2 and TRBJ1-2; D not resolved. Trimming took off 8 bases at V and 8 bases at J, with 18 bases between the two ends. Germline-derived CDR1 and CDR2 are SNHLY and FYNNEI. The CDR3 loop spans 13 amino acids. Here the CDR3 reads CASVREPLRGYTF. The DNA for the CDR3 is TGTGCCAGCGTGAGGGAACCCCTAAGAGGCTACACCTTC.

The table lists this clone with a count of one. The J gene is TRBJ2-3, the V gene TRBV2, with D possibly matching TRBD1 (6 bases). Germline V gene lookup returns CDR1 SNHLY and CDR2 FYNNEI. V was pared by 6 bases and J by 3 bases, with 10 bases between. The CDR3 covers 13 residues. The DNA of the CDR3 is TGTGCCAGCAGACAGGGTAGGACAGATACGCAGTATTTT. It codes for CASRQGRTDTQYF.

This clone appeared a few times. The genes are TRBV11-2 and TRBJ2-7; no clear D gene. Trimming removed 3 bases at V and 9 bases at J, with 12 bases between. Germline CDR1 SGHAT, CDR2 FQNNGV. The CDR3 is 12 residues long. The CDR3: CASSFPWSGQYF. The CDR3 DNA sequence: TGTGCCAGCAGCTTCCCCTGGTCCGGGCAGTACTTC.

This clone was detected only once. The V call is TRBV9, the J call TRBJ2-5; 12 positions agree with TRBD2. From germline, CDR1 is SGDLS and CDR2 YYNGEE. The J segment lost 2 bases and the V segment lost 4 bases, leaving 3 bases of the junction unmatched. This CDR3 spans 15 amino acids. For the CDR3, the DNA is TGTGCCAGCAGCCTACTAGCGGGAGGTCAAGAGACCCAGTACTTC. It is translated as CASSLLAGGQETQYF.

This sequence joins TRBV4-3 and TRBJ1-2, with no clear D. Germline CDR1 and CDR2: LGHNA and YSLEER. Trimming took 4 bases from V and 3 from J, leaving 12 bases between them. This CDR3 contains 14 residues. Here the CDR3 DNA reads TGCGCCAGCAGCCCCGGGCGTTGGGACTATGGCTACACCTTC. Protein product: CASSPGRWDYGYTF.

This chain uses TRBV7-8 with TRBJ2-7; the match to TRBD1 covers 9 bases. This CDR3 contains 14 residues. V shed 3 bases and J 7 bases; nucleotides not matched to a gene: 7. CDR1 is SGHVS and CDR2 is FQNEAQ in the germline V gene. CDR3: CASSLGQGSREQYF. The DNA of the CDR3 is TGTGCCAGCAGCTTGGGACAGGGTAGTAGAGAGCAGTACTTC.

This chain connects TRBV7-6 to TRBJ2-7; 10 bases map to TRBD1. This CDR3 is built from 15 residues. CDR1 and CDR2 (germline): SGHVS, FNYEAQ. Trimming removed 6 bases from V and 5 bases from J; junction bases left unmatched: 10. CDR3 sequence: CASSPQGQGSDEQYF. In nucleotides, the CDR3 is TGTGCCAGCAGTCCCCAGGGACAGGGGTCCGACGAGCAGTACTTC.

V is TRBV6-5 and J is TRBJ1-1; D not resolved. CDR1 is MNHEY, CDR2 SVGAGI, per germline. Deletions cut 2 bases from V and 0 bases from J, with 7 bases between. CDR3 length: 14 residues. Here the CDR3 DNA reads TGTGCCAGCAGTTACGGCAGAATGAACACTGAAGCTTTCTTT. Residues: CASSYGRMNTEAFF.

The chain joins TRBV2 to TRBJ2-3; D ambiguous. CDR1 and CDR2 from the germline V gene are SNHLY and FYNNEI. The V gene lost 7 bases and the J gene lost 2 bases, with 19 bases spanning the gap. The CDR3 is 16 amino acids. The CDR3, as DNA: TGTGCCAGCACCCTAAGGGTGGCAGCCAACACAGATACGCAGTATTTT. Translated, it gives CASTLRVAANTDTQYF.

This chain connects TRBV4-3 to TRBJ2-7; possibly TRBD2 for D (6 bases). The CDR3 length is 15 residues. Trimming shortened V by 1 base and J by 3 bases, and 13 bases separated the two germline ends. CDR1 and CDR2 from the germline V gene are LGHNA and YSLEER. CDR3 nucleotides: TGCGCCAGCAGCCAAGGGTCTAGCGTATTCTACGAGCAGTACTTC. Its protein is CASSQGSSVFYEQYF.

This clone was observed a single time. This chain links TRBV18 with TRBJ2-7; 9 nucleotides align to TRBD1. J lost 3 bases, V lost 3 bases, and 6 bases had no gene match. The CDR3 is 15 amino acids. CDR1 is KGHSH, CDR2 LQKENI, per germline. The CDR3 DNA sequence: TGTGCCAGCTCACCTTGGACAGGGGAAGGCTACGAGCAGTACTTC. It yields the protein CASSPWTGEGYEQYF.

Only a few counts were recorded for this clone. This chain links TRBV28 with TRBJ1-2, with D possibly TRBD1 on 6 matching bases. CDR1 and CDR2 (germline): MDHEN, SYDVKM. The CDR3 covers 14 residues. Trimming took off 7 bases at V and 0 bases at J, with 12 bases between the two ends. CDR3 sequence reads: CASTPGTTNYGYTF. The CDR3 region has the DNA TGTGCCAGCACCCCCGGGACAACTAACTATGGCTACACCTTC.

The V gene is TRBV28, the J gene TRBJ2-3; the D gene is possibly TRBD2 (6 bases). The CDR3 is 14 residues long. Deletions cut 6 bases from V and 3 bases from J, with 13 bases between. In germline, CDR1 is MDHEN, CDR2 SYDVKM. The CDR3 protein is CASREEGRTDTQYF. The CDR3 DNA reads TGTGCCAGCAGGGAGGAGGGAAGGACAGATACGCAGTATTTT.

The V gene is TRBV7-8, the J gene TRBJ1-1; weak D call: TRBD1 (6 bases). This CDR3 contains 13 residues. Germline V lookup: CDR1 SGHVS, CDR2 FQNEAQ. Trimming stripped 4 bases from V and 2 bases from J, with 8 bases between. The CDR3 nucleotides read TGTGCCAGCAGCTCACAGGGTAACACTGAAGCTTTCTTT. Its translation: CASSSQGNTEAFF.

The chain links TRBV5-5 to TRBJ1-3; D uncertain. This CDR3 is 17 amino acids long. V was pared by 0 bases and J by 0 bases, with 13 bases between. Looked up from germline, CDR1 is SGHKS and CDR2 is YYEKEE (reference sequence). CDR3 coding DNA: TGTGCCAGCAGCTTGGCCGGTAGGCCATCCTCTGGAAACACCATATATTTT. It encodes CASSLAGRPSSGNTIYF.

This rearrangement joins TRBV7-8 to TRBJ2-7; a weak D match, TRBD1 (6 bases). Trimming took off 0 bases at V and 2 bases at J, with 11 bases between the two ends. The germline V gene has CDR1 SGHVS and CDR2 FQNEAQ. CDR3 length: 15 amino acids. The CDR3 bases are TGTGCCAGCAGCTTAGCGCAGGGGCTTGCCTACGAGCAGTACTTC. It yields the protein CASSLAQGLAYEQYF.

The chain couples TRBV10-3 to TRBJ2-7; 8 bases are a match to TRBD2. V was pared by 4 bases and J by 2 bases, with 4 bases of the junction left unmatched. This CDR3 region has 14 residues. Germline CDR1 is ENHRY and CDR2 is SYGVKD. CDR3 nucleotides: TGTGCCATCAGTGCGGGGGGGCGGGCCTACGAGCAGTACTTC. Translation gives CAISAGGRAYEQYF.

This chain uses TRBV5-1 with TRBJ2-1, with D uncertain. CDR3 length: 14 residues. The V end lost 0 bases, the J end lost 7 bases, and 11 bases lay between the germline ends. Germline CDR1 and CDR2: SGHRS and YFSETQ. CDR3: CASSLVAAANEQFF. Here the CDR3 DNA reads TGCGCCAGCAGCTTGGTGGCGGCAGCTAATGAGCAGTTCTTC.

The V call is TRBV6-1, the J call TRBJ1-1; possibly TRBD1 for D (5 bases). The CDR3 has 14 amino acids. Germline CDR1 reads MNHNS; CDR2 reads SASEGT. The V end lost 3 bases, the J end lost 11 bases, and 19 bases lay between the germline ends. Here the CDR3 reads CASSDRVGVRGAFF. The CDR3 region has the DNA TGTGCCAGCAGTGATCGGGTGGGTGTGCGGGGGGCTTTCTTT.

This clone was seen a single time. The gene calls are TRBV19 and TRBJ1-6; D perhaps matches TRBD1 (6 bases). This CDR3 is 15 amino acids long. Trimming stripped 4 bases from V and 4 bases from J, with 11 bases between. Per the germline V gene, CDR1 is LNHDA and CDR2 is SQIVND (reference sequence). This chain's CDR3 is CASSKGELYNSPLHF. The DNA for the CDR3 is TGTGCCAGTAGTAAGGGGGAATTGTATAATTCACCCCTCCACTTT.

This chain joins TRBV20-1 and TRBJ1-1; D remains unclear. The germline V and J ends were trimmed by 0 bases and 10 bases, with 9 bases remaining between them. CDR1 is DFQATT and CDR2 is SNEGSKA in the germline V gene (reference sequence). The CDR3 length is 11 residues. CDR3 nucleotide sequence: TGCAGTGCTAGAGAGGCCCGCGGAGCTTTCTTT. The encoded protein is CSAREARGAFF.

Written as DNA, the CDR3 is TGTGCCAGCAGCGTATCAGGGGGAGACAACACCGGGGAGCTGTTTTTT. Translated, it gives CASSVSGGDNTGELFF. The chain employs TRBV9 and TRBJ2-2, with 7 bases identical to TRBD1. The germline V gene encodes CDR1 SGDLS and CDR2 YYNGEE. The CDR3 runs 16 residues. Germline trimming cut 1 base from V and 2 bases from J; bases unmatched to any gene: 5.

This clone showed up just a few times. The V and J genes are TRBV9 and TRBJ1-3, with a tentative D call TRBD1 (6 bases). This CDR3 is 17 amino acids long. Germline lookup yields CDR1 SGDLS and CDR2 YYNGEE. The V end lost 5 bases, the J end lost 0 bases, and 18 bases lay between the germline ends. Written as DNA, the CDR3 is TGTGCCAGCAGTTTTAGATCGACAGGAATCTCTGGAAACACCATATATTTT. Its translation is CASSFRSTGISGNTIYF.

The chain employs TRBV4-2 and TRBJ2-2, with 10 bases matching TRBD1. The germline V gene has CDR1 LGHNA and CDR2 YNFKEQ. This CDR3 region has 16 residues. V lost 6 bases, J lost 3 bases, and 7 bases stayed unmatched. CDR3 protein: CASRETGTGDTGELFF. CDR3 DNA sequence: TGTGCCAGCAGGGAGACCGGGACAGGGGACACCGGGGAGCTGTTTTTT.

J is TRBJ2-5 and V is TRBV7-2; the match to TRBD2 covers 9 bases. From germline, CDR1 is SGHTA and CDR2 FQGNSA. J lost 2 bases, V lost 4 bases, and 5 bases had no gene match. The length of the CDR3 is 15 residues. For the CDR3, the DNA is TGTGCCAGCAGCTCAGGGACTAGCAGGCAAGAGACCCAGTACTTC. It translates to CASSSGTSRQETQYF.

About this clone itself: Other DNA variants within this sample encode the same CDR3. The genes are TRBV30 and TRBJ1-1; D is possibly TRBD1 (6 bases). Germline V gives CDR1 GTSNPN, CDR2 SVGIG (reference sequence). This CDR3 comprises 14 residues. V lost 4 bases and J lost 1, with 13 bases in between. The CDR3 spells CAWIWGHKNTEAFF. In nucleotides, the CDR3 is TGTGCCTGGATTTGGGGACACAAGAACACTGAAGCTTTCTTT.

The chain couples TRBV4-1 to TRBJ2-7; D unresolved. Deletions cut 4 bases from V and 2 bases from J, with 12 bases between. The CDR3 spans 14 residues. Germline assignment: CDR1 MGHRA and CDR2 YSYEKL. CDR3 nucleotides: TGCGCCAGCAGCCCGATTCAAGGACCCTACGAGCAGTACTTC. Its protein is CASSPIQGPYEQYF.

As DNA, the CDR3 is TGTGCCAGCAATTTCGGGCAGGGTGCTCAGCCCCAGCATTTT. This gives the protein CASNFGQGAQPQHF. The rearrangement joins TRBV6-1 to TRBJ1-5; a possible D gene is TRBD1 (5 bases). With 7 bases removed from V and 6 bases from J, the gap between germline ends came to 16 bases. The germline gives CDR1 MNHNS, CDR2 SASEGT. The CDR3 consists of 14 residues.